The 22 T cell receptor beta chains given below trace back to one sample, sequenced in a study of early T cells in non-severe SARS-CoV-2 infection. MiXCR, run by TCRdb on the 5' RACE reads, gives a single entry per CDR3 protein. This sample carries about 100,000 distinct CDR3 sequences, around an eighth of them seen once, and the ten largest clones take 3% to 3.5%. The sample consisted of whole blood. The receptors were gathered from an adult who was a healthcare worker with PCR-confirmed SARS-CoV-2 infection or an uninfected control (not recorded which).

The chain recombines TRBV19 with TRBJ1-5; D remains unclear. Germline V lookup: CDR1 LNHDA, CDR2 SQIVND (reference sequence). The CDR3 has 12 residues. The germline V and J ends were trimmed by 6 bases and 6 bases, with 9 bases remaining between them. The DNA of the CDR3 is TGTGCCAGTAGATATGCATTTCAGCCCCAGCATTTT. Encoded protein: CASRYAFQPQHF.

This clonotype was recorded at least ten times. The CDR3 DNA reads as TGTGCCAGCTCACCAACGAGTTTCTCCTACAATGAGCAGTTCTTC. It specifies CASSPTSFSYNEQFF. The chain has TRBV18 and TRBJ2-1; D remains unclear. The V and J ends lost 2 bases and 0 bases respectively, with 8 bases between them. The CDR3 is 15 amino acids. Per the germline V gene, CDR1 is KGHSH and CDR2 is LQKENI.

This clonotype was counted between two and nine times. The V and J genes are TRBV7-3 and TRBJ2-5, with TRBD2 matching 10 bases. This CDR3 is 17 amino acids long. V lost 4 bases and J lost 1; bases outside the gene matches: 9. Germline lookup yields CDR1 SGHTA and CDR2 FQGTGA. CDR3 sequence (DNA): TGTGCCAGCAGCTCCCGGACTAGCGGCGGACGCCAAGAGACCCAGTACTTC. This sequence encodes CASSSRTSGGRQETQYF.

This clonotype was seen repeatedly, ten times or more. The V gene is TRBV7-6, the J gene TRBJ2-3; a possible D gene is TRBD2 (6 bases). CDR3 length equals 14 residues. V lost 4 bases and J lost 5, with 13 bases in between. Germline V gene lookup returns CDR1 SGHVS and CDR2 FNYEAQ. CDR3 in DNA: TGTGCCAGCAGCTCAGGGACTCACGGAGATACGCAGTATTTT. Amino acids: CASSSGTHGDTQYF.

This clonotype was found a few times. V gene TRBV2 combines with J gene TRBJ2-1; perhaps TRBD2 as D (5 bases). This CDR3 spans 14 amino acids. Trimming took off 3 bases at V and 8 bases at J, with 14 bases between the two ends. The V gene's germline CDR1 is SNHLY and CDR2 FYNNEI. The CDR3 is CASSDRIDGDEQFF. In nucleotides, the CDR3 is TGTGCCAGCAGTGATCGGATTGACGGGGATGAGCAGTTCTTC.

The sample holds a few counts of this clonotype. The chain recombines TRBV7-2 with TRBJ2-3; TRBD2 agrees at 9 bases. This CDR3 comprises 15 residues. CDR1 is SGHTA and CDR2 is FQGNSA in the germline V gene. V lost 3 bases, J lost 1 base, and 2 bases stayed unmatched. DNA for the CDR3: TGTGCCAGCAGCTTCCGGACTAGCGGCACAGATACGCAGTATTTT. Amino acids: CASSFRTSGTDTQYF. Looking up the rest from reference TRBV7-2 and TRBJ2-3 gives the full variable domain: GAGVSQSPSNKVTEKGKDVELRCDPISGHTALYWYRQSLGQGLEFLIYFQGNSAPDKSGLPSDRFSAERTGGSVSTLTIQRTQQEDSAVYLCASSFRTSGTDTQYFGPGTRLTVL.

The chain is built from TRBV4-1 and TRBJ2-3, with 7 bases fitting TRBD1. Unmatched junction bases numbered 4, after V lost 4 bases and J lost 0 bases. This CDR3 has 15 amino acids. Looked up from germline, CDR1 is MGHRA and CDR2 is YSYEKL. DNA for the CDR3: TGCGCCAGCAGCCTCCGGGACAGTAGCACAGATACGCAGTATTTT. Encoded protein: CASSLRDSSTDTQYF.

CDR3 sequence reads: CASSGQPQHF. The DNA for the CDR3 is TGTGCCAGCAGCGGTCAGCCCCAGCATTTT. The chain uses TRBV28 and TRBJ1-5; D unclear. Trimming took off 6 bases at V and 6 bases at J, with 3 bases between the two ends. Looked up from germline, CDR1 is MDHEN and CDR2 is SYDVKM. CDR3 length: 10 residues.

Many counts were recorded for this clonotype. V gene TRBV12-3 or TRBV12-4 combines with J gene TRBJ2-3, with 8 bases fitting TRBD1. With V trimmed by 6 bases and J by 0 bases, 5 bases remained unmatched. This CDR3 region has 15 residues. The CDR3 DNA sequence: TGTGCCAGCAGGATGACAGGGGTTAGCACAGATACGCAGTATTTT. It encodes CASRMTGVSTDTQYF.

This chain uses TRBV2 with TRBJ1-1; D remains unclear. The CDR3 is 13 residues long. Germline loops: CDR1 SNHLY, CDR2 FYNNEI. The V gene lost 10 bases and the J gene lost 2 bases, with 14 bases spanning the gap. The CDR3 loop reads CATKSDGNTEAFF. CDR3 in DNA: TGTGCCACAAAATCGGACGGAAACACTGAAGCTTTCTTT.

There are many counts of this clonotype. V gene TRBV5-1 combines with J gene TRBJ2-7; D is perhaps TRBD1 or TRBD2 (5 bases each). V dropped 4 bases and J dropped 5 bases, with 16 bases sitting between them. The CDR3 runs 14 residues. Germline V gene lookup returns CDR1 SGHRS and CDR2 YFSETQ. The CDR3 loop reads CASSPVRGFNEQYF. In DNA form, the CDR3 reads TGCGCCAGCAGCCCTGTGAGGGGTTTCAACGAGCAGTACTTC.

This clonotype was detected a few times. V gene TRBV10-3 combines with J gene TRBJ2-5, with D possibly TRBD1 on 5 matching bases. Germline V gene sequence: CDR1 ENHRY, CDR2 SYGVKD. Trimming took 3 bases from V and 2 from J, leaving 10 bases between them. This CDR3 spans 14 amino acids. CDR3 nucleotides: TGTGCCATCAGTGAAGGTGGGGCTCAAGAGACCCAGTACTTC. Amino acid sequence: CAISEGGAQETQYF.

This clonotype was observed a handful of times. The rearrangement joins TRBV20-1 to TRBJ2-1; TRBD2 aligns across 9 bases. V lost 6 bases, J lost 12 bases, and 18 bases stayed unmatched. The germline V gene has CDR1 DFQATT and CDR2 SNEGSKA (reference sequence). The CDR3 is 15 residues long. CDR3 sequence: CSAPQGQRGARWQFF. The CDR3 bases are TGCAGTGCCCCCCAAGGTCAGCGGGGGGCGAGGTGGCAGTTCTTC.

The gene calls are TRBV2 and TRBJ1-2, with a tentative D call TRBD1 (5 bases). The CDR3 spans 13 residues. CDR1 and CDR2 (germline): SNHLY, FYNNEI. V was trimmed by 2 bases and J by 2 bases, leaving 6 bases between them. CDR3 DNA: TGTGCCAGCAGTGAATCAGGGAACTATGGCTACACCTTC. Translated: CASSESGNYGYTF.

This clonotype showed up many times. This chain connects TRBV27 to TRBJ2-3, with TRBD1 matching 7 bases. In germline, CDR1 is MNHEY, CDR2 SMNVEV (reference sequence). The V gene end was trimmed by 3 bases and the J gene end by 4 bases; junction bases not matched to a gene: 13. The CDR3 has 17 amino acids. The DNA of the CDR3 is TGTGCCAGCAGTTTCGTTCACACAGGGACAGCGGCAGATACGCAGTATTTT. This translates into CASSFVHTGTAADTQYF.

This clonotype has a count of ten or more. J is TRBJ2-3 and V is TRBV30; D is ambiguous. Germline-derived CDR1 and CDR2 are GTSNPN and SVGIG (reference sequence). V shed 8 bases and J shed 0 bases, with 15 bases lying between them. The CDR3 is made up of 14 amino acids. This CDR3 is CAMEKAPSTDTQYF. DNA of the CDR3: TGTGCCATGGAGAAGGCACCCAGCACAGATACGCAGTATTTT.

The V gene is TRBV2, the J gene TRBJ1-1; D unresolved. The V end lost 2 bases, the J end lost 1 base, and 11 bases lay between the germline ends. CDR1 SNHLY and CDR2 FYNNEI come from the germline V gene. The CDR3 runs to 15 residues. In DNA, the CDR3 is TGTGCCAGCAGTGAATACCCCCCGGGGAACACTGAAGCTTTCTTT. Protein: CASSEYPPGNTEAFF.

The CDR3: CSSGREGGNQPQHF. CDR3 bases: TGCAGTTCTGGCAGAGAGGGAGGCAATCAGCCCCAGCATTTT. The chain links TRBV20-1 to TRBJ1-5; D gene unclear. Germline CDR1 is DFQATT and CDR2 is SNEGSKA (reference sequence). The CDR3 runs to 14 residues. V gave up 8 bases and J gave up 2 bases, with 16 bases separating them.

This clonotype has ten or more counts. V is TRBV12-3 or TRBV12-4 and J is TRBJ2-7; 10 nucleotides line up with TRBD2. Losses at the gene ends were 3 bases for V and 4 bases for J; bases not matched to a gene: 3. The CDR3 extends over 14 amino acids. CDR3 residues: CASSFEAGGYEQYF. In nucleotides, the CDR3 is TGTGCCAGCAGTTTCGAAGCGGGAGGGTACGAGCAGTACTTC.

On this clonotype: A read error may be the cause here, since a much bigger clone is one base away. This chain joins TRBV6-5 and TRBJ2-3, with D perhaps assigned TRBD1 or TRBD2 (6 bases each). V lost 6 bases to trimming and J lost 7 bases, with 14 bases between them. CDR1 MNHEY and CDR2 SVGAGI come from the germline V gene. There are 13 residues in the CDR3. The CDR3 sequence: CASSKGGTNTQYF. CDR3 DNA sequence: TGTGCCAGCAGCAAAGGAGGGACAAATACGCAGTATTTT.

Concerning this clonotype: A much larger clone differs from this one at a single base, so this may be a read error. The chain couples TRBV18 to TRBJ2-7; D uncertain. This CDR3 has 14 amino acids. Germline V gives CDR1 KGHSH, CDR2 LQKENI. The CDR3 coding sequence is TGTGTCAGCTCACCTCAGACCCTCCCCTACGAGCAGTACTTC. This codes for CVSSPQTLPYEQYF.

This clonotype was observed at least ten times. The genes are TRBV20-1 and TRBJ1-1, with 7 bases that match TRBD1. Germline V gene lookup returns CDR1 DFQATT and CDR2 SNEGSKA (reference sequence). The CDR3 runs 14 residues. V was clipped by 3 bases and J by 0 bases; unmatched bases: 4. CDR3 DNA sequence: TGCAGTGCTAGCATAGACAGGGTGAACACTGAAGCTTTCTTT. Translated, it gives CSASIDRVNTEAFF.